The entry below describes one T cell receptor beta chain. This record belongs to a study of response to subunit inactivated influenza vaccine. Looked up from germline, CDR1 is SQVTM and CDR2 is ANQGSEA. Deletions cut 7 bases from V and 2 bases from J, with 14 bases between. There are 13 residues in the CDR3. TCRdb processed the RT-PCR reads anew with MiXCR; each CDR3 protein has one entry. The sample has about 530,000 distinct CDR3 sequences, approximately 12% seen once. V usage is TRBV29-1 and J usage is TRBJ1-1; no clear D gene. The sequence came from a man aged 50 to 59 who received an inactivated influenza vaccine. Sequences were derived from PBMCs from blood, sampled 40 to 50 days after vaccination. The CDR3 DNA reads TGCAGCGCCTCAAAGTCCGTAAACACTGAAGCTTTCTTT. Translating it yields CSASKSVNTEAFF.